This T cell receptor beta chain was profiled in a study of cytomegalovirus exposure and HLA in healthy donors. Broader study findings: Later analysis identified over 15,000 TCR beta sequences associated with HLA alleles, using a false discovery rate threshold of 0.05. Evidence from a later analysis indicated that most CMV-associated TCR beta chains looked HLA-restricted. In vitro, a few CMV-associated chains proved specific for CMV antigens. Later on, an analysis found that several of the most significant clusters appeared to be linked to common viral pathogens, which included parvovirus B19.

PCR involved 60 Vbeta and 13 Jbeta primers. Some clones are missing from TCRdb's copy, which holds only in-frame ones; the method was immunoSEQ multiplex PCR. In the table there are approximately 110,000 clones, about four fifths of which are singletons. About this clone: No antigen is known for it.

In germline, CDR1 is MGHRA, CDR2 YSYEKL. V lost 2 bases, J lost 6 bases, and 8 bases lay in between. The CDR3 loop spans 13 amino acids. The chain recombines TRBV4-1 with TRBJ2-1; possible D gene TRBD1, 5 bases. This clonotype was sampled from a man under 40 in good health and CMV-seropositive. What was sequenced was PBMCs. CDR3: CASSQTGVNEQFF. Written as DNA, the CDR3 is TGCGCCAGCAGCCAAACAGGAGTCAATGAGCAGTTCTTC.